This T cell receptor beta chain was documented in a study of cytomegalovirus exposure and HLA in healthy donors (dated by TCRdb to about 2017). Notes on the research overall: An earlier analysis of about 560 of the donors reported under 300 Gb of sequence data and about 120 million unique TCR beta sequences obtained from some 170 million T cells. A later genetic analysis took genome-wide SNP genotypes for about 65% of the 666 donors and used that subset as a discovery cohort. All discovery cohort repertoires had been generated using a single sequencing platform. The study aimed to test whether cataloging public T cell receptors could reveal signatures of past pathogen exposure. Several DR-DQ haplotypes were treated as single units for association and clustering because of strong linkage in the cohort. The genetic ancestry cluster associated with self-reported Caucasian donors included 81% of the 300 to 450 genotyped donors. Class I and class II HLA loci were covered by the typing at four-digit resolution. A later analysis re-analyzed previously published TCR beta repertoires from 600 to 850 donors and added high-resolution HLA genotyping to study TCR occurrence patterns. The later analysis used no new phenotypic data to find candidate immune exposures, relying instead on TCR beta sequences and their occurrence across donors. In addition to the first cohort of 666 subjects, a separate validation cohort of over 90 different subjects was used. Donor age, sex, ethnicity and CMV serostatus were collected together with the repertoire data. Among some 400 genotyped donors of the cohort, an average of around 250,000 unique TCR beta nucleotide sequences was sequenced per donor, of which 15% to 20% were non-productive. The study used immunosequencing to profile the T cell repertoires of several hundred subjects and linked those repertoires to cytomegalovirus serostatus. To predict cytomegalovirus infection status, the study combined high-throughput TCR immunosequencing, statistical association of individual TCRs with disease status, and machine learning. An early release covering more than 500 HLA-typed donors comprised approximately 290 gigabases of sequencing data and around 85 million unique TCR sequences. In an earlier analysis of a few hundred of the donors, high-throughput TCR beta sequencing was used to judge whether each TCR beta V gene segment behaved as functional or pseudogenic. Typing coverage differed by locus: A, B, C, DRB1 and DQB1 were typed in about 620-630 donors, DQA1 in roughly 500, DPA1 in 600 to 610, and DPB1 in 472.

Libraries were prepared through the immunoSEQ multiplex PCR assay. The multiplex PCR relied on a mix of 60 forward primers for TCR Vbeta segments and 13 reverse primers for TCR Jbeta segments. Amplification of the CDR3 region of rearranged TCR beta genes was performed with a multiplex PCR assay on genomic DNA. The Illumina HiSeq System was used to sequence the amplified TCR beta libraries as 87-base-pair reads. In the original analysis: A later analysis counted around 72 million unique TCR beta chains across the 690 or so repertoires, and 9.5 million to 11 million of these chains were shared by at least two donors. A nearest-neighbor algorithm error-corrected the raw reads and collapsed the reads into unique sequences, merging closely related sequences to remove PCR and sequencing errors. CDR3 sequences were aligned to IMGT reference sequences to assign V, D and J gene segments. Each retained sequence needed at least a six-nucleotide match to both a V gene segment and a J gene segment. Rearrangements were called productive when the CDR3 lacked stop codons and stayed in frame with V and J; all others were non-productive. Following IMGT convention, CDR3 was defined as the stretch from the second conserved V-encoded cysteine up to the conserved J-encoded phenylalanine. The earlier analysis of some 550 of the donors excluded any sequence lacking an unambiguous match to a single V gene segment. An earlier analysis of almost 600 of the donors classified V segments as functional when productive rearrangements were above 56.7% and as segregating when the standard deviation between donors was above 5%. A statistical classification framework was built for diagnosing cytomegalovirus status from the catalog of TCR beta chain sequences. A later analysis assigned V and J genes by comparing TCR nucleotide sequences with IMGT/GENE-DB human TR gene sequences. A later analysis assigned CDR3 sequences and most-parsimonious VDJ recombination scenarios with the TCRdist pipeline. In a later analysis, each TCR beta chain was defined by its CDR3 amino acid sequence together with its V-gene family, and reads without a unique V-gene family were excluded. A later analysis removed several hundred highly shared, low-generation-probability nucleotide sequences to deal with suspected cross-contamination and a sequencing artifact. In a later analysis, a clonal expansion index was calculated for each public chain from normalized within-repertoire ranks of inferred template counts. In a later analysis, generation probabilities were computed with a VDJ recombination model fitted to out-of-frame rearrangements, and the resulting probabilities were checked against IGoR. A later analysis scored TCR-TCR, TCR-HLA and TCR-CMV co-occurrence with hypergeometric tests, applying a repertoire-size bias correction to TCR pairs. A later analysis estimated false discovery rates by permuting HLA or CMV assignments 20 times. In a later analysis, co-occurring TCRs were grouped using DBSCAN, and TCRdist sequence similarity was added for clustering within HLA-allele-positive subsets. Co-occurrence clustering excluded repertoires with fewer than 30,000 or more than 120,000 public chains, plus five with anomalous nucleotide sharing. TCRdb carries this immuneACCESS record with in-frame sequences only. Its versions omit some clonotypes, under half of them owing to an unresolved V gene in the studies checked, with the rest unexplained. V, J and clone size were drawn from that table, and D and trimming were deduced from the DNA. This sample has about 60,000 clones in its table, and more than 70% of those were observed once. Approximately 1.4% of the sample goes to the ten largest clones.

Overall study results and their limits: In a later analysis, 16,951 TCR beta sequences were associated with specific HLA alleles at a false discovery rate of 0.05. In an earlier analysis of roughly 500 of the donors, most TCR beta V segments appeared in productive rearrangements about 90% or about 30% of the time, broadly matching IMGT annotations. A later genetic analysis associated a missense DCLRE1C variant with V-gene and J-gene trimming of TCR beta chains, and an independent cohort replicated the association. Because HLA typing was missing for some donors at each locus, association tests included only the typed subset. Correlated functional status among segregating V segments might be attributable to linkage disequilibrium, but an unknown experimental factor could not be ruled out. Some IMGT-functional V segments, including TRBV6-2 and TRBV6-3, could not be told apart with the 87-base-pair reads, so those segments were excluded. According to a later analysis, TCR association rates differed among HLA loci, with DRB1 alleles showing the most associated TCRs and HLA-C alleles showing the fewest. In a later analysis, several top co-occurrence clusters were reported to appear linked to parvovirus B19, influenza, CMV and Epstein-Barr virus. When HLA alleles, especially DR and DQ, strongly co-occurred, attributing TCR associations to individual alleles was difficult. The only immune exposure information available for the cohort was CMV serostatus. According to a later genetic analysis, donors in an Asian-associated ancestry cluster had fewer N-insertions in productive TCRs than the approximately 710-donor mean. The earlier analysis of about 600 of the donors excluded 15 to 20 rarely observed V segments, including chromosome 9 orphons, because counts were too low. In this cohort, only TCR beta chains were sequenced, and detectable features were limited by the absence of alpha or paired-chain data. In both the original and validation cohorts, the classifier was reported to diagnose cytomegalovirus status with high specificity and sensitivity. In vitro tests confirmed that a few of the cytomegalovirus-associated TCR beta chains recognize cytomegalovirus antigens. The sequencing pipeline was judged likely to have produced a cluster of highly shared sequence variants as a technical artifact. In the study, some 160 TCR beta chains were listed as associated with cytomegalovirus. Roughly uniform sequencing depth across donors was assumed in presence/absence analyses, although this assumption may not hold. A further reported finding was that TCR beta sequences accurately predicted the HLA-A and HLA-B alleles for most subjects in the first cohort. According to the authors, the approach could potentially be generalized to other disease states and immunological phenotypes. Most TCR sequences were seen in very few donors, while some public TCRs were found in many individuals. In a later analysis, HLA-associated TCR beta chains showed more clonal expansion and lower generation probabilities than non-associated chains that were equally common. Most CMV-associated TCR beta chains appeared to be HLA-restricted in a later analysis, and the HLA associations seemed to be driven largely by CMV exposure.

In regard to this clone: Its antigen has not been determined. No base quality information exists; no much larger clone differs at one position.

Reading the germline V gene gives CDR1 MNHEY and CDR2 SVGAGI. The CDR3 starts with the cysteine, ends with the phenylalanine, and has 16 residues. Just the 48-base CDR3 DNA is kept, in frame starting at base 1. For this chain, trimming is 3 bases at the V end and 7 bases at the J end, and the number of junction bases without a gene match is 7. The cohort comprised several hundred healthy bone marrow donors. All cohort members were sampled while nominally healthy, although unrecorded immune exposures were likely present. The donor was CMV seronegative and was included in the group of a few hundred seronegative cohort members. Every donor gave a peripheral blood sample, and the peripheral blood mononuclear cells from that sample were used for TCR beta sequencing. The Qiagen DNeasy Blood Extraction Kit was used to extract genomic DNA from the blood cell samples.

The chain is encoded by TRBV6-5 joined to TRBJ1-6; 9 nucleotides in the junction match TRBD1. The TCR comes from a man younger than 30 in good health and CMV-seronegative. The sequencing sample was made of PBMCs. This receptor has the CDR3 CASSYYPDRGNSPLHF. The nucleotides are TGTGCCAGCAGTTATTACCCCGACAGGGGGAATTCACCCCTCCACTTT.